This TCR beta chain was obtained from a study of HIV-infected children after antiretroviral therapy interruption. Study-wide context: EBV and CMV exposure was recorded in most children. Study-level findings and limits: Naive CD4+ sequences overlapped less between time points once interruption began.

A 3' RACE protocol on RNA, with unique molecular identifiers, produced the TCR library. TCRdb reprocessed the 3' RACE reads with MiXCR, giving one entry per CDR3 protein. The sample lists about 89,000 distinct CDR3 sequences, around 6.9% occurring once. This clonotype has ten or more counts. What it binds is unknown. The V gene end was trimmed by 10 bases and the J gene end by 6 bases; junction bases not matched to a gene: 7. Germline CDR1 reads ENHRY; CDR2 reads SYGVKD. The CDR3 sequence is 13 residues long. Regarding treatment: PENTA 11 planned treatment interruption arm or continuous ART arm. Naive CD4+ CD45RA+ CD45RO- T cells were FACS-sorted from thawed PBMCs.

The V and J genes are TRBV10-3 and TRBJ2-7, with 12 bases lining up with TRBD2. The sequencing here drew on CD45RA+ CD4+ T cells from PBMCs, pooled from several time points, taken from a donor given antiretroviral therapy, either interrupted or continuous. As to subset: naive CD4+ CD45RA+ CD45RO- T cells. The TCR was taken from a pool of human donors with HIV. CDR3 region: CATGLAGLFEQYF. Written as DNA, the CDR3 is TGTGCCACCGGACTAGCGGGATTATTCGAGCAGTACTTC.